What follows are 27 T cell receptor beta chains derived from one specimen sequenced in a study of OX40 agonist ivuxolimab in advanced cancers. Assay used: immunoSEQ multiplex PCR; TCRdb lists only in-frame clones, some missing. This sample yields fewer than 80,000 clones, of which about 90% are seen a single time; less than 6% belongs to the top ten. The specimen was CD4+ or CD8+ T cells sorted from blood, collected in a trial of the OX40 agonist ivuxolimab. These receptors all come from an adult with an advanced solid tumor such as melanoma, head and neck, liver or kidney cancer.

This chain connects TRBV15 to TRBJ1-1, with TRBD1 as a possible D gene (5 bases). Per germline, CDR1 LNHNV and CDR2 YYDKDF (reference sequence). V was shortened by 1 base and J by 2 bases, with 11 bases between the two germline ends. The CDR3 has 15 residues. This CDR3 is CATSRVGRGNTEAFF. DNA of the CDR3: TGTGCCACCAGCAGAGTTGGAAGGGGAAACACTGAAGCTTTCTTT.

This clone occurred once. In DNA, the CDR3 is TGCGCCAGCAGTGGGAACTGGCAATCCTACGAGCAGTACTTC. Encoded protein: CASSGNWQSYEQYF. The V gene is TRBV10-2, the J gene TRBJ2-7; D remains unclear. Between the trimmed V and J ends, which lost 4 bases and 1 base, there was a span of 11 bases. The V gene's germline CDR1 is WSHSY and CDR2 SAAADI. The CDR3 consists of 14 residues.

CDR3: CASSLASSYNEQFF. In DNA, the CDR3 is TGTGCCAGCAGCTTAGCCAGCTCCTACAATGAGCAGTTCTTC. The chain couples TRBV11-3 to TRBJ2-1; no clear D gene. The CDR3 consists of 14 residues. CDR1 is SGHNT, CDR2 YENEEA, per germline. Trimming removed 1 base from V and 0 bases from J, with 4 bases in between. Drawing the rest from reference TRBV11-3 and TRBJ2-1, the complete variable domain is EAGVVQSPRYKIIEKKQPVAFWCNPISGHNTLYWYLQNLGQGPELLIRYENEEAVDDSQLPKDRFSAERLKGVDSTLKIQPAELGDSAVYLCASSLASSYNEQFFGPGTRLTVL.

This clone was counted a few times. The chain uses TRBV19 and TRBJ2-5, with unresolved D. CDR1 and CDR2 (germline): LNHDA, SQIVND (reference sequence). V lost 2 bases, J lost 5 bases, and 9 bases lay in between. The CDR3 contains 13 residues. The CDR3 DNA reads TGTGCCAGTAGTATACTGGGCTGGGAGACCCAGTACTTC. This translates into CASSILGWETQYF.

The chain links TRBV6-4 to TRBJ2-1, with a tentative D call TRBD1 (5 bases). The CDR3 totals 14 residues. Trimming took 11 bases from V and 8 from J, leaving 22 bases between them. CDR1 is MRHNA and CDR2 is SNTAGT in the germline V gene. The CDR3 DNA sequence: TGTGCCTACCGGAAGGAAATAACAGGCGATGAGCAGTTCTTC. Amino acid sequence: CAYRKEITGDEQFF.

CDR3 in DNA: TGTGCCTGGACGGGCGGGAAGGCCTCCTACGAGCAGTACTTC. It codes for CAWTGGKASYEQYF. The chain carries TRBV30 and TRBJ2-7, with a tentative D call TRBD2 (6 bases). There are 14 residues in the CDR3. The ends were cut back, 4 bases at V and 0 bases at J, with 13 bases in the middle. The germline V gene has CDR1 GTSNPN and CDR2 SVGIG (reference sequence).

This chain connects TRBV28 to TRBJ1-2; D uncertain. Looked up from germline, CDR1 is MDHEN and CDR2 is SYDVKM. CDR3 size: 12 residues. V was pared by 10 bases and J by 0 bases, with 9 bases between. CDR3 in amino acids: CATGRANYGYTF. In DNA form, the CDR3 reads TGTGCCACCGGGCGCGCTAACTATGGCTACACCTTC.

The chain recombines TRBV2 with TRBJ2-7, with D maybe TRBD1 (6 bases). The CDR3 sequence is 14 residues long. Germline CDR1 and CDR2: SNHLY and FYNNEI. The V end lost 5 bases, the J end lost 5 bases, and 16 bases lay between the germline ends. The CDR3 sequence is CASSQTGLLHEQYF. CDR3 in DNA: TGTGCCAGCAGTCAGACAGGACTCCTCCACGAGCAGTACTTC.

The CDR3 sequence is CAWSGTSGANTGELFF. CDR3 in DNA: TGTGCCTGGAGTGGTACTAGCGGGGCGAACACCGGGGAGCTGTTTTTT. V is TRBV30 and J is TRBJ2-2; TRBD2 agrees at 10 bases. The CDR3 runs to 16 residues. With 1 base clipped from V and 0 bases from J, the junction kept 2 bases outside the gene matches. Germline assignment: CDR1 GTSNPN and CDR2 SVGIG (reference sequence).

The chain employs TRBV28 and TRBJ1-2, with a tentative D call TRBD1 (6 bases). Germline V lookup: CDR1 MDHEN, CDR2 SYDVKM. V shed 7 bases and J shed 4 bases, with 16 bases lying between them. The CDR3 sequence is 14 residues long. This CDR3 reads CASTPQDRLYGYTF. The CDR3 bases are TGTGCCAGCACCCCCCAGGACAGACTCTATGGCTACACCTTC.

V usage is TRBV27 and J usage is TRBJ1-3, with TRBD1 as a possible D gene (5 bases). Germline CDR1 is MNHEY and CDR2 is SMNVEV (reference sequence). V lost 2 bases, J lost 3 bases, and 11 bases lay in between. This CDR3 has 15 amino acids. The CDR3 spells CASSLLGALGNTIYF. CDR3 nucleotides: TGTGCCAGCAGTTTACTCGGGGCTCTTGGAAACACCATATATTTT.

The chain joins TRBV25-1 to TRBJ2-1; no clear D. Per the germline V gene, CDR1 is MGHDK and CDR2 is SYGVNS. The CDR3 covers 13 residues. V was pared by 6 bases and J by 1 base, with 7 bases between. In DNA form, the CDR3 reads TGTGCCAGCAGAGCCGGGTCCTACAATGAGCAGTTCTTC. It codes for CASRAGSYNEQFF.

This chain uses TRBV28 with TRBJ2-7; D is unclear. The CDR3 spans 15 residues. Trimming removed 4 bases from V and 4 bases from J, with 17 bases in between. CDR1 is MDHEN, CDR2 SYDVKM, per germline. In DNA, the CDR3 is TGTGCCAGCAGTTCTGGCCCCCCCGCGGTATACGAGCAGTACTTC. Translating it yields CASSSGPPAVYEQYF.

This clone has only one observation. The CDR3 coding sequence is TGTGCCAGCACCGGACCGGGCTATGGCTACACCTTC. It is translated as CASTGPGYGYTF. The genes are TRBV28 and TRBJ1-2; D ambiguous. Trimming left V 7 bases short and J 4 bases short, with 10 bases between. CDR1 is MDHEN and CDR2 is SYDVKM in the germline V gene. The CDR3 contains 12 residues.

CDR3 protein: CASSLYSGANGYTF. The CDR3 bases are TGTGCCAGCAGCCTTTATTCAGGGGCTAATGGCTACACCTTC. This chain links TRBV6-5 with TRBJ1-2; weak D call: TRBD1 (6 bases). The V and J ends lost 6 bases and 6 bases respectively, with 17 bases between them. Germline V lookup: CDR1 MNHEY, CDR2 SVGAGI. This CDR3 is built from 14 residues.

This clone was counted a single time. CDR3: CSVESGTGRTDTQYF. The CDR3 bases are TGCAGCGTTGAAAGTGGGACGGGTCGCACAGATACGCAGTATTTT. The chain has TRBV29-1 and TRBJ2-3, with D tentatively TRBD1 or TRBD2 (5 bases each). V was trimmed by 2 bases and J by 1 base, leaving 13 bases between them. In germline, CDR1 is SQVTM, CDR2 ANQGSEA. The CDR3 extends over 15 amino acids.

J is TRBJ2-5 and V is TRBV19, with D perhaps matching TRBD2 (6 bases). This CDR3 has 13 residues. The V and J ends lost 3 bases and 7 bases respectively, with 12 bases between them. Germline assignment: CDR1 LNHDA and CDR2 SQIVND (reference sequence). CDR3 region: CASSIGGVRTQYF. CDR3 sequence (DNA): TGTGCCAGTAGTATCGGGGGTGTTAGGACCCAGTACTTC.

The V call is TRBV5-4, the J call TRBJ1-2; 10 bases are a match to TRBD1. Germline lookup yields CDR1 SGHNT and CDR2 YYREEE (reference sequence). This CDR3 is built from 16 residues. Trimming cost V 0 bases and J 3 bases; bases outside gene matches: 5. CDR3 bases: TGTGCCAGCAGCTTGGGACAGGGGGCGTACGACTATGGCTACACCTTC. It encodes CASSLGQGAYDYGYTF.

The rearrangement uses TRBV5-4 and TRBJ2-5; 8 bases map to TRBD2. The V segment lost 1 base and the J segment 1 base; nucleotides outside the gene matches: 3. From germline, CDR1 is SGHNT and CDR2 YYREEE (reference sequence). This CDR3 contains 15 residues. In DNA, the CDR3 is TGTGCCAGCAGCTTGTTTAGCGGGACCCAAGAGACCCAGTACTTC. The encoded protein is CASSLFSGTQETQYF.

This chain connects TRBV11-2 to TRBJ2-1, with TRBD2 matching 8 bases. Germline assignment: CDR1 SGHAT and CDR2 FQNNGV. V lost 1 base to trimming and J lost 8 bases; unmatched junction nucleotides: 7. CDR3 size: 15 residues. CDR3 nucleotides: TGTGCCAGCAGCTTAGGACTAGCGCTGCAGTATGAGCAGTTCTTC. Encoded protein: CASSLGLALQYEQFF.

This chain links TRBV28 with TRBJ2-5, with D possibly TRBD2 on 6 matching bases. CDR1 and CDR2 from the germline V gene are MDHEN and SYDVKM. Trimming left V 6 bases short and J 2 bases short, with 13 bases between. The CDR3 has 14 residues. This chain's CDR3 is CASRGGGLQETQYF. The CDR3 bases are TGTGCCAGCAGGGGGGGTGGATTGCAAGAGACCCAGTACTTC.

V gene TRBV6-1 combines with J gene TRBJ2-3; 8 nucleotides line up with TRBD2. The CDR3 has 14 amino acids. V was pared by 6 bases and J by 2 bases, with 4 bases of the junction left unmatched. Germline V gives CDR1 MNHNS, CDR2 SASEGT. As DNA, the CDR3 is TGTGCCAGCAGGATAGCGGGATCCACAGATACGCAGTATTTT. It specifies CASRIAGSTDTQYF.

This clone has more than one count but fewer than ten. The CDR3 here is CASSWARGAGVVDTQYF. The CDR3 DNA reads TGCGCCAGCAGCTGGGCGAGGGGAGCGGGAGTCGTAGATACGCAGTATTTT. The rearrangement uses TRBV5-1 and TRBJ2-3; TRBD2 aligns across 8 bases. The germline V gene encodes CDR1 SGHRS and CDR2 YFSETQ. V gave up 3 bases and J gave up 5 bases; unmatched junction bases: 14. The CDR3 sequence is 17 residues long.

The chain combines TRBV19 with TRBJ2-5; D unresolved. This CDR3 contains 15 residues. Germline V gene lookup returns CDR1 LNHDA and CDR2 SQIVND (reference sequence). The V end was cut by 4 bases, the J end by 1 base, with 13 bases between. In DNA, the CDR3 is TGTGCCAGTAGTACCCACCGGGCCCCCCAAGAGACCCAGTACTTC. It translates to CASSTHRAPQETQYF. The variable domain in full, with the rest retrieved from reference TRBV19 and TRBJ2-5, is DGGITQSPKYLFRKEGQNVTLSCEQNLNHDAMYWYRQDPGQGLRLIYYSQIVNDFQKGDIAEGYSVSREKKESFPLTVTSAQKNPTAFYLCASSTHRAPQETQYFGPGTRLLVL.

The J gene is TRBJ2-1, the V gene TRBV10-3, with D possibly being TRBD2 (5 bases). Trimming left V 3 bases short and J 2 bases short, with 11 bases between. The CDR3 totals 15 residues. The germline gives CDR1 ENHRY, CDR2 SYGVKD. This CDR3 is CAISDMSGPYNEQFF. The CDR3 nucleotides read TGTGCCATCAGTGACATGAGCGGCCCCTACAATGAGCAGTTCTTC.

The CDR3, as DNA: TGTGCCAGCAGCCCTACGGGACAGAACTACGAGCAGTACTTC. Its protein product is CASSPTGQNYEQYF. The rearrangement joins TRBV7-9 to TRBJ2-5, with 7 nucleotides matching TRBD1. The J call may be mistaken, given a closer DNA end match to TRBJ2-7. Looked up from germline, CDR1 is SEHNR and CDR2 is FQNEAQ (reference sequence). There are 14 residues in the CDR3.

The chain employs TRBV10-3 and TRBJ1-1, with D unresolved. Between the trimmed V and J ends, which lost 3 bases and 4 bases, there was a span of 9 bases. The CDR3 runs to 13 residues. Germline CDR1 is ENHRY and CDR2 is SYGVKD. DNA for the CDR3: TGTGCCATCAGTGAATTGGAGGGCACTGAAGCTTTCTTT. Translating gives CAISELEGTEAFF.